The 20 T cell receptor beta chains presented below share a single source sample, sequenced in a study of shared clonotypes between healthy human individuals. Cells designated naive CD8 were CD45RO-negative and were positively selected for CCR7, with terminally differentiated effector memory CD45RA+ cells excluded. The data were produced by immunoSEQ multiplex PCR, yet TCRdb's version contains in-frame clones alone and is incomplete. Seen here are millions of clones, 93% observed once, and the top ten hold over 1.5%. Sequencing used naive CD8+ T cells from PBMCs. The source of these receptors is a man aged 18 to 29 in good health. Some clones in this sample may be carry-over from other donors' samples.

The chain recombines TRBV28 with TRBJ2-7; D is perhaps TRBD1 or TRBD2 (6 bases each). The CDR3 sequence is 14 residues long. Germline-derived CDR1 and CDR2 are MDHEN and SYDVKM. The V gene lost 10 bases and the J gene lost 4 bases, with 20 bases spanning the gap. The CDR3 DNA follows: TGTGCCACCAGGAGGGGGGCCCTCGGGTACGAGCAGTACTTC. Its protein is CATRRGALGYEQYF.

As concerns this clone: The same CDR3 arises from other DNA sequences in this sample as well. This rearrangement joins TRBV7-6 to TRBJ2-7, with TRBD1 matching over 7 bases. The CDR3 consists of 14 residues. V shed 1 base, J shed 0 bases, and the junction held 0 bases outside the gene matches. Germline CDR1 is SGHVS and CDR2 is FNYEAQ. The CDR3: CASSLGTGSYEQYF. Written as DNA, the CDR3 is TGTGCCAGCAGCTTAGGGACAGGCTCCTACGAGCAGTACTTC.

The chain recombines TRBV13 with TRBJ1-6, with D possibly being TRBD1 (5 bases). Germline assignment: CDR1 PRHDT and CDR2 FYEKMQ (reference sequence). This CDR3 has 14 residues. V was cut by 3 bases and J by 7 bases, with 10 bases left in between. For the CDR3, the DNA is TGTGCCAGCAGCTTCCTCGACAGCAATTCACCCCTCCACTTT. Protein sequence: CASSFLDSNSPLHF.

This chain joins TRBV27 and TRBJ2-4; 9 positions agree with TRBD2. The V gene's germline CDR1 is MNHEY and CDR2 SMNVEV (reference sequence). The V and J ends lost 6 bases and 1 base, in that order; junction bases with no gene match: 7. The CDR3 covers 16 residues. The CDR3 region has the DNA TGTGCCAGCAGACCTCTAGCGGGATGGGCCAAAAACATTCAGTACTTC. Its protein is CASRPLAGWAKNIQYF.

The chain employs TRBV2 and TRBJ2-7; possibly TRBD1 for D (6 bases). Germline CDR1 SNHLY, CDR2 FYNNEI. With 3 bases removed from V and 7 bases from J, the gap between germline ends came to 16 bases. CDR3 length equals 14 residues. The CDR3 DNA follows: TGTGCCAGCAGTGAGGTAACCCCGAGGGGGGAGCAGTACTTC. Translating it yields CASSEVTPRGEQYF.

The V call is TRBV11-2, the J call TRBJ2-7, with D possibly being TRBD1 (5 bases). The V and J ends lost 4 bases and 2 bases respectively, with 15 bases between them. The germline CDR1 and CDR2 sequences are SGHAT and FQNNGV. There are 15 residues in the CDR3. CDR3 nucleotide sequence: TGTGCCAGCAGCTCCAAAAGGGGAAGCACCTACGAGCAGTACTTC. Encoded protein: CASSSKRGSTYEQYF.

The V gene is TRBV6-1, the J gene TRBJ2-7, with D perhaps matching TRBD1 (5 bases). Germline CDR1 MNHNS, CDR2 SASEGT. The CDR3 totals 14 residues. V was clipped by 0 bases and J by 3 bases, with 9 bases between them. CDR3: CASSEAGLYYEQYF. The DNA of the CDR3 is TGTGCCAGCAGTGAAGCGGGGCTCTACTACGAGCAGTACTTC.

This clone was seen only a few times. The V gene is TRBV19, the J gene TRBJ1-1, with D possibly TRBD1 on 5 matching bases. Germline-derived CDR1 and CDR2 are LNHDA and SQIVND (reference sequence). V lost 4 bases and J lost 10, with 19 bases in between. This CDR3 spans 14 amino acids. CDR3 sequence reads: CASSTRRTGDPAFF. CDR3 nucleotide sequence: TGTGCCAGTAGTACGCGACGGACGGGGGATCCAGCTTTCTTT.

The genes are TRBV27 and TRBJ1-1, with D maybe TRBD1 (5 bases). The V end lost 4 bases, the J end lost 11 bases, and 11 bases lay between the germline ends. Germline V gene data show CDR1 as MNHEY and CDR2 as SMNVEV (reference sequence). CDR3 length equals 11 residues. This CDR3 is CASSSLGRAFF. Written as DNA, the CDR3 is TGTGCCAGCAGTTCCTTGGGACGGGCTTTCTTT.

In this sample, this clone turned up once. This sequence joins TRBV7-9 and TRBJ1-2; no firm D call. Germline values: CDR1 SEHNR, CDR2 FQNEAQ (reference sequence). Between the trimmed V and J ends, which lost 4 bases and 7 bases, there was a span of 19 bases. This CDR3 region has 15 residues. The CDR3 sequence: CASSWGGQDLPGYTF. Here the CDR3 DNA reads TGTGCCAGCAGCTGGGGTGGGCAGGATCTCCCTGGCTACACCTTC.

The V and J genes are TRBV5-1 and TRBJ2-1; the D gene is possibly TRBD2 (7 bases). CDR3 length: 13 amino acids. CDR1 and CDR2 (germline): SGHRS, YFSETQ. The germline V and J ends were trimmed by 7 bases and 5 bases, with 13 bases remaining between them. The CDR3: CASGGAGHNEQFF. Written as DNA, the CDR3 is TGCGCCAGCGGGGGGGCAGGGCACAATGAGCAGTTCTTC. The full variable domain, in which reference TRBV5-1 and TRBJ2-1 provide the parts outside the CDR3, is KAGVTQTPRYLIKTRGQQVTLSCSPISGHRSVSWYQQTPGQGLQFLFEYFSETQRNKGNFPGRFSGRQFSNSRSEMNVSTLELGDSALYLCASGGAGHNEQFFGPGTRLTVL.

This clone was seen only a few times. The chain has TRBV7-6 and TRBJ1-1; the match to TRBD1 covers 8 bases. CDR1 is SGHVS and CDR2 is FNYEAQ in the germline V gene. The V segment lost 1 base and the J segment 4 bases; nucleotides outside the gene matches: 2. The CDR3 spans 14 residues. The CDR3 spells CASSLGQGTTEAFF. CDR3 sequence (DNA): TGTGCCAGCAGCTTAGGACAGGGGACCACTGAAGCTTTCTTT. Looking up the rest from reference TRBV7-6 and TRBJ1-1 gives the full variable domain: GAGVSQSPRYKVTKRGQDVALRCDPISGHVSLYWYRQALGQGPEFLTYFNYEAQQDKSGLPNDRFSAERPEGSISTLTIQRTEQRDSAMYRCASSLGQGTTEAFFGQGTRLTVV.

DNA for the CDR3: TGTGCCAGCAGCCTTACACAGGGTAACTATGGCTACACCTTC. This gives the protein CASSLTQGNYGYTF. V gene TRBV13 combines with J gene TRBJ1-2; the D gene is possibly TRBD1 (6 bases). CDR1 and CDR2 from the germline V gene are PRHDT and FYEKMQ (reference sequence). The V end was cut by 5 bases, the J end by 1 base, with 11 bases between. This CDR3 comprises 14 residues.

This chain uses TRBV4-1 with TRBJ1-5; 7 bases agree with TRBD1. Per the germline V gene, CDR1 is MGHRA and CDR2 is YSYEKL. The CDR3 runs to 15 residues. V gave up 1 base and J gave up 6 bases; unmatched junction bases: 6. The CDR3 here is CASSQGRQGGQPQHF. CDR3 DNA: TGCGCCAGCAGCCAAGGACGACAGGGTGGTCAGCCCCAGCATTTT.

V and J are TRBV5-4 and TRBJ1-2, with a tentative D call TRBD1 (5 bases). The germline V gene has CDR1 SGHNT and CDR2 YYREEE (reference sequence). This CDR3 is built from 14 residues. With 0 bases removed from V and 2 bases from J, the gap between germline ends came to 8 bases. The CDR3 here is CASSLGTPNYGYTF. The CDR3 DNA is TGTGCCAGCAGCTTGGGGACACCCAACTATGGCTACACCTTC. Supplemented by reference TRBV5-4 and TRBJ1-2, the full variable domain reads ETGVTQSPTHLIKTRGQQVTLRCSSQSGHNTVSWYQQALGQGPQFIFQYYREEENGRGNFPPRFSGLQFPNYSSELNVNALELDDSALYLCASSLGTPNYGYTFGSGTRLTVV.

CDR3 DNA sequence: TGTGCCAGTTCCGGGACAGACTTTACCGGCTACACCTTC. This translates into CASSGTDFTGYTF. The chain joins TRBV19 to TRBJ1-2, with 7 bases that match TRBD1. The trim removed 8 bases at V and 8 bases at J, leaving 11 bases unmatched. The CDR3 consists of 13 residues. The germline V gene has CDR1 LNHDA and CDR2 SQIVND (reference sequence).

This chain joins TRBV2 and TRBJ2-1; 13 bases match TRBD2. Unmatched junction bases numbered 8, after V lost 7 bases and J lost 5 bases. Per germline, CDR1 SNHLY and CDR2 FYNNEI. The CDR3 is 16 residues long. CDR3 sequence reads: CASTPPGLAGHNEQFF. The CDR3 DNA sequence: TGTGCCAGCACACCCCCGGGACTAGCGGGACACAATGAGCAGTTCTTC.

The chain recombines TRBV19 with TRBJ1-1, with 9 bases matching TRBD1. Unmatched junction bases numbered 11, after V lost 10 bases and J lost 5 bases. CDR1 and CDR2 from the germline V gene are LNHDA and SQIVND (reference sequence). The CDR3 sequence is 14 residues long. The CDR3 loop reads CATTPRDRVTEAFF. The CDR3 DNA is TGTGCCACCACTCCCCGGGACAGGGTAACTGAAGCTTTCTTT. Based on the CDR3 plus reference TRBV19 and TRBJ1-1, the full variable domain is DGGITQSPKYLFRKEGQNVTLSCEQNLNHDAMYWYRQDPGQGLRLIYYSQIVNDFQKGDIAEGYSVSREKKESFPLTVTSAQKNPTAFYLCATTPRDRVTEAFFGQGTRLTVV.

Here the CDR3 DNA reads TGTGCCAGCAGTCCCCTGACCCGGTACCAGCCCCAGCATTTT. Residues: CASSPLTRYQPQHF. This rearrangement joins TRBV27 to TRBJ1-5; D gene ambiguous. Germline CDR1 is MNHEY and CDR2 is SMNVEV (reference sequence). Trimming left V 5 bases short and J 7 bases short, with 15 bases between. The CDR3 contains 14 residues.

The J gene is TRBJ2-1, the V gene TRBV5-8; D not certain. V was clipped by 1 base and J by 3 bases, with 14 bases between them. The CDR3 has 16 amino acids. Germline-derived CDR1 and CDR2 are SGHTS and YDEGEE. CDR3 nucleotides: TGTGCCAGCAGCTTGAGCCGCACCCTATTCTACAATGAGCAGTTCTTC. It is translated as CASSLSRTLFYNEQFF.